The clone carrying this TCR beta chain was counted at least ten times. Its target is unknown. The data were taken from a study of response to subunit inactivated influenza vaccine. CDR3 length: 13 amino acids. Trimming shortened V by 3 bases and J by 0 bases, and 6 bases separated the two germline ends. TCRdb called the RT-PCR reads again in MiXCR, with one record for every CDR3 protein. The sample has hundreds of thousands of distinct CDR3 sequences, 12% seen once. Study-wide results and limits: Each seasonal flu vaccination may recruit only limited new T cells, authors suggested.

The receptor comes from a man between 45 and 60 years old who received an inactivated influenza vaccine. Sequenced here: PBMCs from blood, sampled on the day of vaccination. The chain recombines TRBV12-3 or TRBV12-4 with TRBJ2-7; no clear D gene. The CDR3 sequence is CASSFESSYEQYF. Here the CDR3 DNA reads TGTGCCAGCAGTTTTGAGAGCTCCTACGAGCAGTACTTC.